These 26 T cell receptor beta chains were all obtained from the same sample, sequenced in a study of Graves' ophthalmopathy and Graves' hyperthyroidism. RNA transcripts were the source from which TCR beta CDR3 regions were amplified. Second-round multiplex PCR followed a first-round RT-PCR using HTBI primers. TCRdb used MiXCR to reprocess the multiplex PCR reads, holding one entry per CDR3 protein. The sample carries about 1.1 million distinct CDR3 sequences, approximately 35% recorded once. The sample taken for sequencing was peripheral blood or thyroid tissue (not recorded which). Every receptor here comes from an adult man with Graves' hyperthyroidism.

This clonotype was counted ten times or more. The chain couples TRBV5-1 to TRBJ2-7; TRBD1 might be the D (6 bases). Per the germline V gene, CDR1 is SGHRS and CDR2 is YFSETQ. The V gene lost 4 bases and the J gene lost 3 bases, with 14 bases spanning the gap. The CDR3 covers 14 residues. CDR3 DNA: TGCGCCAGCAGCGAACAGGGTTTGGACTACGAGCAGTACTTC. Translation: CASSEQGLDYEQYF.

Of note for this clonotype: A much bigger clone sits one base away, suggesting this may be a read error. The chain recombines TRBV7-9 with TRBJ2-7; 8 bases fit TRBD1. The germline V gene has CDR1 SEHNR and CDR2 FQNEAQ (reference sequence). Losses at the gene ends were 2 bases for V and 0 bases for J; bases not matched to a gene: 3. The CDR3 covers 15 residues. The CDR3 sequence is CASSLKQGDSYEQYF. CDR3 nucleotides: TGTGCCAGCAGCTTAAAACAGGGGGACTCCTACGAGCAGTACTTC.

This clonotype showed up just a few times. J is TRBJ2-5 and V is TRBV4-2; perhaps TRBD1 as D (6 bases). Germline CDR1 reads LGHNA; CDR2 reads YNFKEQ. The CDR3 runs 14 residues. V lost 0 bases and J lost 2, with 7 bases in between. CDR3 sequence: CASSQEDRQETQYF. Here the CDR3 DNA reads TGTGCCAGCAGCCAAGAAGACAGGCAAGAGACCCAGTACTTC.

The chain links TRBV5-6 to TRBJ1-1; no firm D call. With 0 bases removed from V and 4 bases from J, the gap between germline ends came to 10 bases. This CDR3 is built from 14 residues. Germline V lookup: CDR1 SGHDT, CDR2 YYEEEE. The CDR3 here is CASSLVARRTEAFF. The CDR3 DNA reads TGTGCCAGCAGCTTGGTTGCCCGGCGCACTGAAGCTTTCTTT.

The rearrangement uses TRBV9 and TRBJ1-5; no reliable D call. Trimming took off 5 bases at V and 3 bases at J, with 15 bases between the two ends. This CDR3 contains 15 residues. Per germline, CDR1 SGDLS and CDR2 YYNGEE. CDR3 nucleotides: TGTGCCAGCAGACCCGCCCCGGGAAACAATCAGCCCCAGCATTTT. Amino acid sequence: CASRPAPGNNQPQHF.

In its sample, this clonotype was seen a few times. The V call is TRBV7-2, the J call TRBJ1-6; no reliable D call. This CDR3 contains 13 residues. Germline CDR1 reads SGHTA; CDR2 reads FQGNSA. Trimming took 0 bases from V and 7 from J, leaving 4 bases between them. CDR3 DNA sequence: TGTGCCAGCAGCTTAGCGCAAAATTCACCCCTCCACTTT. Translation gives CASSLAQNSPLHF.

At least ten counts were recorded for this clonotype. The chain carries TRBV5-5 and TRBJ1-2; possible D gene TRBD1, 6 bases. Germline lookup yields CDR1 SGHKS and CDR2 YYEKEE (reference sequence). CDR3 length: 18 amino acids. Trimming took 0 bases from V and 3 from J, leaving 21 bases between them. The CDR3, as DNA: TGTGCCAGCAGCTTGGGCAATGGTGACAGGACACCTTACTATGGCTACACCTTC. Encoded protein: CASSLGNGDRTPYYGYTF.

This chain links TRBV7-9 with TRBJ1-2, with 8 bases fitting TRBD1. The CDR3 runs to 14 residues. V shed 5 bases and J 3 bases; nucleotides not matched to a gene: 5. The germline CDR1 and CDR2 sequences are SEHNR and FQNEAQ (reference sequence). CDR3 DNA sequence: TGTGCCAGCAGCAGGGACAGGCCCGACTATGGCTACACCTTC. This translates into CASSRDRPDYGYTF.

V usage is TRBV7-9 and J usage is TRBJ1-1, with D hard to call. The CDR3 runs to 14 residues. CDR1 is SEHNR, CDR2 FQNEAQ, per germline (reference sequence). Trimming took off 5 bases at V and 5 bases at J, with 15 bases between the two ends. CDR3 amino acids: CASSARLPETEAFF. The CDR3 nucleotides are TGTGCCAGCAGCGCGAGACTTCCGGAAACTGAAGCTTTCTTT.

This chain joins TRBV7-2 and TRBJ1-2; unclear D gene. Germline V lookup: CDR1 SGHTA, CDR2 FQGNSA. This CDR3 comprises 13 residues. Trimming removed 5 bases at V and 4 bases at J, with 11 bases between. CDR3: CASSPTEFYGYTF. For the CDR3, the DNA is TGTGCCAGCAGCCCGACCGAGTTCTATGGCTACACCTTC.

The chain joins TRBV28 to TRBJ1-5; the match to TRBD1 covers 7 bases. The CDR3 length is 15 residues. V shed 2 bases and J 4 bases; nucleotides not matched to a gene: 5. CDR1 is MDHEN and CDR2 is SYDVKM in the germline V gene. CDR3 bases: TGTGCCAGCAGTTTAAGAGGGGGCTATAATCAGCCCCAGCATTTT. It encodes CASSLRGGYNQPQHF.

The V call is TRBV10-3, the J call TRBJ1-1; no definite D call. The CDR3 consists of 14 residues. From germline, CDR1 is ENHRY and CDR2 SYGVKD. V was clipped by 9 bases and J by 0 bases, with 14 bases between them. The CDR3 loop reads CAIEKDGMNTEAFF. In nucleotides, the CDR3 is TGTGCCATAGAGAAGGACGGGATGAACACTGAAGCTTTCTTT.

The chain has TRBV29-1 and TRBJ1-2; D gene uncertain. Trimming left V 4 bases short and J 1 base short, with 7 bases between. The CDR3 contains 12 residues. The V gene's germline CDR1 is SQVTM and CDR2 ANQGSEA. CDR3 sequence (DNA): TGCAGCGTTGTCGGAGTTAACTATGGCTACACCTTC. Translating it yields CSVVGVNYGYTF.

About this clonotype: One end of the junction fails to match germline, which may point to a read error. The genes are TRBV25-1 and TRBJ2-5; 9 bases match TRBD2. Looked up from germline, CDR1 is MGHDK and CDR2 is SYGVNS. The CDR3 sequence is 15 residues long. This CDR3 reads CACSATLAGQETQYF. Written as DNA, the CDR3 is TGTGCCTGCAGTGCAACTCTAGCGGGGCAAGAGACCCAGTACTTC.

For the CDR3, the DNA is TGTGCCATCAAAGAGACAGGGGTCAACACTGAAGCTTTCTTT. Protein: CAIKETGVNTEAFF. V usage is TRBV10-3 and J usage is TRBJ1-1; 8 positions agree with TRBD1. The CDR3 consists of 14 residues. Germline loops: CDR1 ENHRY, CDR2 SYGVKD. Losses at the gene ends were 7 bases for V and 2 bases for J; bases not matched to a gene: 6.

The V call is TRBV2, the J call TRBJ1-1; D gene uncertain. CDR3 length equals 15 residues. V lost 6 bases, J lost 7 bases, and 21 bases lay in between. Germline CDR1 reads SNHLY; CDR2 reads FYNNEI. CDR3 protein: CASSGRMSSANEAFF. CDR3 DNA sequence: TGTGCCAGCAGCGGCAGGATGAGTTCGGCTAATGAAGCTTTCTTT.

This chain joins TRBV12-3 or TRBV12-4 and TRBJ2-7; D call uncertain. Deletions cut 4 bases from V and 3 bases from J, with 19 bases between. CDR3 length: 16 amino acids. CDR3 protein: CASSYLFRESHYEQYF. CDR3 coding DNA: TGTGCCAGCAGTTACCTCTTTCGCGAGAGTCACTACGAGCAGTACTTC.

In this sample, this clonotype turned up many times. This chain joins TRBV6-5 and TRBJ1-2; 9 nucleotides align to TRBD1. The V segment lost 6 bases and the J segment 6 bases; nucleotides outside the gene matches: 5. The CDR3 sequence is 13 residues long. The germline gives CDR1 MNHEY, CDR2 SVGAGI. The CDR3 DNA is TGTGCCAGCAGGGGGACAGGGATTAATGGCTACACCTTC. Translated, it gives CASRGTGINGYTF.

As to this clonotype: A read error is likely, as this CDR3 ends without the conserved phenylalanine or tryptophan. This chain connects TRBV2 to TRBJ1-1, with D maybe TRBD1 (6 bases). The germline gives CDR1 SNHLY, CDR2 FYNNEI. Deletions cut 3 bases from V and 4 bases from J, with 12 bases between. The CDR3 extends over 14 amino acids. This CDR3 is CASSEYRVRTEAFS. The CDR3 bases are TGTGCCAGCAGTGAGTACAGGGTTCGCACTGAAGCTTTCTCT.

This clonotype was seen many times. The chain links TRBV20-1 to TRBJ2-5; D may be TRBD2 (5 bases). The CDR3 is 13 amino acids. From germline, CDR1 is DFQATT and CDR2 SNEGSKA (reference sequence). V gave up 3 bases and J gave up 1 base, with 9 bases separating them. DNA of the CDR3: TGCAGTGCTAGTCGCGGGTCCCAAGAGACCCAGTACTTC. This codes for CSASRGSQETQYF.

This clonotype was seen at least ten times. The rearrangement links TRBV9 to TRBJ1-1, with D possibly matching TRBD1 (5 bases). There are 18 residues in the CDR3. Germline V lookup: CDR1 SGDLS, CDR2 YYNGEE. V was shortened by 5 bases and J by 4 bases, with 27 bases between the two germline ends. CDR3 region: CASRRSGTGRVHGTEAFF. The CDR3 coding sequence is TGTGCCAGCAGGAGATCCGGGACGGGCCGGGTTCACGGCACTGAAGCTTTCTTT.

This clonotype was seen more than once but under ten times. J is TRBJ2-5 and V is TRBV13, with TRBD1 identical over 10 bases. V shed 4 bases and J 2 bases; nucleotides not matched to a gene: 7. Germline lookup yields CDR1 PRHDT and CDR2 FYEKMQ (reference sequence). The CDR3 spans 16 residues. The CDR3 sequence: CASSSQGQGPQETQYF. The CDR3 nucleotides are TGTGCCAGCAGCTCCCAGGGACAGGGGCCGCAAGAGACCCAGTACTTC.

This clonotype was observed many times. This sequence joins TRBV20-1 and TRBJ1-5; no clear D gene. Trimming took 3 bases from V and 4 from J, leaving 16 bases between them. Looked up from germline, CDR1 is DFQATT and CDR2 is SNEGSKA (reference sequence). CDR3 length equals 15 residues. This chain's CDR3 is CSASIRRQSNQPQHF. As DNA, the CDR3 is TGCAGTGCTAGTATCAGGCGGCAGAGTAATCAGCCCCAGCATTTT.

The sample holds many counts of this clonotype. The CDR3 sequence is CASKGPSYEQYF. CDR3 nucleotide sequence: TGTGCCAGCAAAGGACCCTCCTACGAGCAGTACTTC. The V gene is TRBV13, the J gene TRBJ2-7, with D unresolved. Trimming shortened V by 7 bases and J by 0 bases, and 7 bases separated the two germline ends. Germline CDR1 reads PRHDT; CDR2 reads FYEKMQ (reference sequence). This CDR3 has 12 amino acids.

This clonotype was counted at least ten times. The chain couples TRBV7-3 to TRBJ2-5, with D perhaps TRBD1 (5 bases). V lost 4 bases and J lost 1, with 10 bases in between. This CDR3 contains 14 residues. Per germline, CDR1 SGHTA and CDR2 FQGTGA. The CDR3 region is CASSSSDSQETQYF. For the CDR3, the DNA is TGTGCCAGCAGCTCCTCCGACAGCCAAGAGACCCAGTACTTC.

J is TRBJ1-2 and V is TRBV29-1; D perhaps matches TRBD1 (6 bases). The CDR3 has 12 residues. Germline V gene data show CDR1 as SQVTM and CDR2 as ANQGSEA. The germline V and J ends were trimmed by 7 bases and 8 bases, with 17 bases remaining between them. The CDR3 spells CSAGDFSGGYTF. Written as DNA, the CDR3 is TGCAGCGCAGGGGACTTCAGCGGGGGCTACACCTTC.